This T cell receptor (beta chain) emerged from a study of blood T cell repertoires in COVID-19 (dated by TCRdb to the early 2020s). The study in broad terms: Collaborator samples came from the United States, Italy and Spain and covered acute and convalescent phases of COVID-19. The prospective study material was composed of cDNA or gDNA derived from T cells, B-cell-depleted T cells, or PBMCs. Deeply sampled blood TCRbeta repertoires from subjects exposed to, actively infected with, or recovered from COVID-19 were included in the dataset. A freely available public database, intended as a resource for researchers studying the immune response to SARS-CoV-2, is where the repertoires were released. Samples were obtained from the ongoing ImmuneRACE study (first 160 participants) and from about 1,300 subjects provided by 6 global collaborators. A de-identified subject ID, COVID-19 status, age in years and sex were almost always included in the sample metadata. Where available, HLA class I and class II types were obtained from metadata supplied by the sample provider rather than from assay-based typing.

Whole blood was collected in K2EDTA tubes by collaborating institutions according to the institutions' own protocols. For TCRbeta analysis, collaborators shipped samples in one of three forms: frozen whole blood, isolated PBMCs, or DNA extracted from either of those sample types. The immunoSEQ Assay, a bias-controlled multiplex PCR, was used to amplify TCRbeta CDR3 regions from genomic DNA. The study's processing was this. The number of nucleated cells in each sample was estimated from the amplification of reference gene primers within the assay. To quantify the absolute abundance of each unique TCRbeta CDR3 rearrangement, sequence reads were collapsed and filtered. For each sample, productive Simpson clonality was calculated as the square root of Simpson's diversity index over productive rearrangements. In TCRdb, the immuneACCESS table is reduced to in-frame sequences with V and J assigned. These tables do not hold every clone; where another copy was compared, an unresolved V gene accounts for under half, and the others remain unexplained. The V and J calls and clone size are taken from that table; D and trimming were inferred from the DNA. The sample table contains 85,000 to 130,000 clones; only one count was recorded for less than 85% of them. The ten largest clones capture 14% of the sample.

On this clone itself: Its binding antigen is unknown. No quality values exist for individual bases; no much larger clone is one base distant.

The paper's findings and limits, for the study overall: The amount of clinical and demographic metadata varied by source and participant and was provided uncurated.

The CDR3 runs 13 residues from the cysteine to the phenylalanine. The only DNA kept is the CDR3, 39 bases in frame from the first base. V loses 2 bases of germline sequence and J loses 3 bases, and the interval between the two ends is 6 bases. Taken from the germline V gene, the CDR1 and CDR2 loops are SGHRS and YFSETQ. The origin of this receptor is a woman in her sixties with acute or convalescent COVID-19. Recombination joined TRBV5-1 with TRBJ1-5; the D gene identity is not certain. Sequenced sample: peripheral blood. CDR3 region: CASSFGVNQPQHF. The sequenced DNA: TGCGCCAGCAGCTTCGGGGTCAATCAGCCCCAGCATTTT.